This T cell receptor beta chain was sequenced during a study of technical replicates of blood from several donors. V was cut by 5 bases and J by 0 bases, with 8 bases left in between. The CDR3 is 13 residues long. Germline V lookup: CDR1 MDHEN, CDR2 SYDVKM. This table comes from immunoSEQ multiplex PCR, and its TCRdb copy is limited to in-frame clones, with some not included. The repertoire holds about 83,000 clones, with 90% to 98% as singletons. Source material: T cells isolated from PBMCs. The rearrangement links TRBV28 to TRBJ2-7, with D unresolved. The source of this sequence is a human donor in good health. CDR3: CASSPLVSYEQYF. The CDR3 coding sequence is TGTGCCAGCAGTCCCCTAGTCTCCTACGAGCAGTACTTC. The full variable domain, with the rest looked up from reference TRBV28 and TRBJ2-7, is DVKVTQSSRYLVKRTGEKVFLECVQDMDHENMFWYRQDPGLGLRLIYFSYDVKMKEKGDIPEGYSVSREKKERFSLILESASTNQTSMYLCASSPLVSYEQYFGPGTRLTVT.